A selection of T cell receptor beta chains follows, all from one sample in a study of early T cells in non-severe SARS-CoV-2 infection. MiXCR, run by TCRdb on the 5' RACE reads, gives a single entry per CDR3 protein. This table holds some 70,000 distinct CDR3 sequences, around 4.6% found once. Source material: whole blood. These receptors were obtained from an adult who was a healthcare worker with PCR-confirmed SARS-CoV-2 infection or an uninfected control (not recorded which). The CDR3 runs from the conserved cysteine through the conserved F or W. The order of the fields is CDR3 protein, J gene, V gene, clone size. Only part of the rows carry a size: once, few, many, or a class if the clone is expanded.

CASSEESLSLEQYF	TRBJ2-7	TRBV2	many
CSADAGVGTDTQYF	TRBJ2-3	TRBV20-1	many
CASSFSGLASNEQFF	TRBJ2-1	TRBV5-1	many
CASRSDRYSGEAFF	TRBJ1-1	TRBV6-5	many
CASSLAGYEEKLFF	TRBJ1-4	TRBV7-6	few
CASSQDRDKNTEAFF	TRBJ1-1	TRBV4-2	-
CASSDYLTDTQYF	TRBJ2-3	TRBV6-1	many
CSADGGGSTDTQYF	TRBJ2-3	TRBV29-1	many
CASSTTGGGNTEAFF	TRBJ1-1	TRBV28	few
CSMTSGQETQYF	TRBJ2-5	TRBV20-1	many
CATSDPDSFSYNEQFF	TRBJ2-1	TRBV24-1	-
CASSGDFAEASYGYTF	TRBJ1-2	TRBV2	few
CPSPGQGDTEAFF	TRBJ1-1	TRBV10-3	-
CASKTSGKTQETQYF	TRBJ2-5	TRBV6-2/TRBV6-3	few
CSAIEGVAYEQYF	TRBJ2-7	TRBV20-1	many
CAWSVQYEQFF	TRBJ2-1	TRBV30	few
CASSRGGTVGNTIYF	TRBJ1-3	TRBV5-6	-
CAFRGGVSGNTIYF	TRBJ1-3	TRBV5-1	many
CSASRTSRSYEQYF	TRBJ2-7	TRBV20-1	-
CASSEGTNTEAFF	TRBJ1-1	TRBV5-1	few
CSARRERQPQHF	TRBJ1-5	TRBV20-1	many
CASSLSRYNEQFF	TRBJ2-1	TRBV11-3	many
CASSLVGGMNTEAFF	TRBJ1-1	TRBV5-1	few
CASSQVGAVGETQYF	TRBJ2-5	TRBV3-1	many
CASSPPGLGYEQYF	TRBJ2-7	TRBV18	many